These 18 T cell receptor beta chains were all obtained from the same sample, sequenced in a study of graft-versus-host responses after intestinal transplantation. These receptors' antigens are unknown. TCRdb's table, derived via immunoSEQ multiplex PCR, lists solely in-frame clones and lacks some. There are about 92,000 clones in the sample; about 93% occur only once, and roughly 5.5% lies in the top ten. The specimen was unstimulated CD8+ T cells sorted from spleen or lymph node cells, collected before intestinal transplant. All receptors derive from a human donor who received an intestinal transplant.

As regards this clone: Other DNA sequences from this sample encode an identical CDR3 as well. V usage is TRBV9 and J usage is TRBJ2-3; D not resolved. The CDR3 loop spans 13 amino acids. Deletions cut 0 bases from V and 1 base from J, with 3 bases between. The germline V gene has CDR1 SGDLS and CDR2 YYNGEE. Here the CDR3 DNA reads TGTGCCAGCAGCGTAGACGGCACAGATACGCAGTATTTT. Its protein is CASSVDGTDTQYF.

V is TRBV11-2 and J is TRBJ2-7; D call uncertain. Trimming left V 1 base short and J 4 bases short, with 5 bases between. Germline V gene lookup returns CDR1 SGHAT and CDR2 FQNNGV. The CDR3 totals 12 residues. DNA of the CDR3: TGTGCCAGCAGCTTAGTCCAGTACGAGCAGTACTTC. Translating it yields CASSLVQYEQYF.

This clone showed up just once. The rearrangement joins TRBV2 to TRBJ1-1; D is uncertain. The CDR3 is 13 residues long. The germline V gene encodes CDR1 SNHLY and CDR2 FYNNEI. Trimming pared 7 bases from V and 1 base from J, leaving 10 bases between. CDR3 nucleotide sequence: TGTGCCAGCACAAACCCCCCGAACACTGAAGCTTTCTTT. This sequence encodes CASTNPPNTEAFF.

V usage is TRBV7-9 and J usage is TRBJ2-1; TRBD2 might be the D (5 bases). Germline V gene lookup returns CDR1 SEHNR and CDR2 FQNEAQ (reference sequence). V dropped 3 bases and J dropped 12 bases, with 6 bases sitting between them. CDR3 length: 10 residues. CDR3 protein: CASSFRGQFF. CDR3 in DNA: TGTGCCAGCAGCTTTCGGGGGCAGTTCTTC.

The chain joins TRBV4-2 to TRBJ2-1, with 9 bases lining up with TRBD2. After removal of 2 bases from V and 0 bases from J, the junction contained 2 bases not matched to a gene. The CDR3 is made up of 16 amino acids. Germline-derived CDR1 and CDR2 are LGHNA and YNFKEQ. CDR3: CASSQPSGVSYNEQFF. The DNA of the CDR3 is TGTGCCAGCAGCCAACCTAGCGGGGTCTCCTACAATGAGCAGTTCTTC.

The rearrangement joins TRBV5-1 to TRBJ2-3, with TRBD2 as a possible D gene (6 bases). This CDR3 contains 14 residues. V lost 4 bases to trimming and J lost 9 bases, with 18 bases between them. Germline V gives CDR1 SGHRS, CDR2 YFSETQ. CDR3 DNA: TGCGCCAGCAGCAAGGGACTCCTTTGGCGGACGCAGTATTTT. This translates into CASSKGLLWRTQYF.

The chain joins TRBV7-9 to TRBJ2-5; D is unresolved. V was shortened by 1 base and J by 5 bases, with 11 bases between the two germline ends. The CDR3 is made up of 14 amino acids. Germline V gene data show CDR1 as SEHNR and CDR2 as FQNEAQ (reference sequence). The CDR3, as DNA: TGTGCCAGCAGCTTAGGACCACTTATGGAGACCCAGTACTTC. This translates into CASSLGPLMETQYF.

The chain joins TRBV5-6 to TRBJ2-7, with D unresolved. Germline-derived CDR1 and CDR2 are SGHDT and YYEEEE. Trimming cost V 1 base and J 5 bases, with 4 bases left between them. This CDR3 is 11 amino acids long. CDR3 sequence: CASSLWNEQYF. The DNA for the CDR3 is TGTGCCAGCAGCTTGTGGAACGAGCAGTACTTC.

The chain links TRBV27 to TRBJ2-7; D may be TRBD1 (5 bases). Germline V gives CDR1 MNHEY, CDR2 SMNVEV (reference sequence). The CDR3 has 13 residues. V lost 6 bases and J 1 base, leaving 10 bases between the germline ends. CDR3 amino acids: CASRAGLSYEQYF. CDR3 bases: TGTGCCAGCAGGGCAGGGCTTTCCTACGAGCAGTACTTC.

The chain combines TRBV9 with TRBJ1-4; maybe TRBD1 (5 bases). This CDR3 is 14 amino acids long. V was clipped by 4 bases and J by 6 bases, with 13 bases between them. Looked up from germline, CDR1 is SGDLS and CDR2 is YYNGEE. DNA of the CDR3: TGTGCCAGCAGCCAAGGCGGAGGGGATGAAAAACTGTTTTTT. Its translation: CASSQGGGDEKLFF.

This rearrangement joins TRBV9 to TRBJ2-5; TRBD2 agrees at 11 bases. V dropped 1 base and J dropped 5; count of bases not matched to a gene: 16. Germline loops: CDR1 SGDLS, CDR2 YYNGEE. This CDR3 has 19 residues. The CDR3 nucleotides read TGTGCCAGCAGCGTATCCGCGGAAATAGCGGGAGGGCCGACGGAGACCCAGTACTTC. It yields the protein CASSVSAEIAGGPTETQYF.

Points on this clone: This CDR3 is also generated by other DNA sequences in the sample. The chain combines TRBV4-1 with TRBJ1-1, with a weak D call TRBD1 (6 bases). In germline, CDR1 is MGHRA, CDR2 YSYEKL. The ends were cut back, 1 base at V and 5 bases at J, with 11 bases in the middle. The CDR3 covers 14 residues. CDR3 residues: CASSQVGGNTEAFF. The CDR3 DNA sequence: TGCGCCAGCAGCCAAGTCGGGGGCAATACTGAAGCTTTCTTT.

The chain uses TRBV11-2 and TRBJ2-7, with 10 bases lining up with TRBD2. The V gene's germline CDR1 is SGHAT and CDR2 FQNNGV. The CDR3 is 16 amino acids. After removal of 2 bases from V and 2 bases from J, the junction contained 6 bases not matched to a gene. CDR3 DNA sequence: TGTGCCAGCAGCTTACCTACTAGCGGGGAGACCTACGAGCAGTACTTC. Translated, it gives CASSLPTSGETYEQYF.

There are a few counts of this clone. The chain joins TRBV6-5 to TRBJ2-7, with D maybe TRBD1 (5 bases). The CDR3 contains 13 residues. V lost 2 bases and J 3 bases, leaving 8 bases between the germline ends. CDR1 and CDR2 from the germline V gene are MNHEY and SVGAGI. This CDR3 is CASSYGADYEQYF. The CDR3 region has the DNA TGTGCCAGCAGTTACGGGGCGGACTACGAGCAGTACTTC.

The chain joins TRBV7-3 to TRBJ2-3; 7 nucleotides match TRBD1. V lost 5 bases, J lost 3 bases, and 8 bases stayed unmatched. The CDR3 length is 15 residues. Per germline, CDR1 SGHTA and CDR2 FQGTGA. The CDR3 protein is CASSTGVSLTDTQYF. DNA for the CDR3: TGTGCCAGCAGCACAGGGGTTTCGCTAACAGATACGCAGTATTTT. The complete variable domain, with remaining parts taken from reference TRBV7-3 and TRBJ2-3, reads GAGVSQTPSNKVTEKGKYVELRCDPISGHTALYWYRQSLGQGPEFLIYFQGTGAADDSGLPNDRFFAVRPEGSVSTLKIQRTERGDSAVYLCASSTGVSLTDTQYFGPGTRLTVL.

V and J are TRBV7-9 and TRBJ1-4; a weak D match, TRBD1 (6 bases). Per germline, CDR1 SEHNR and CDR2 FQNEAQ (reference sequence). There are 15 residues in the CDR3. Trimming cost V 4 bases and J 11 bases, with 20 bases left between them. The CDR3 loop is CASSSLGGGVDKLFF. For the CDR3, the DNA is TGTGCCAGCAGCTCCCTCGGCGGGGGCGTGGACAAACTGTTTTTT.

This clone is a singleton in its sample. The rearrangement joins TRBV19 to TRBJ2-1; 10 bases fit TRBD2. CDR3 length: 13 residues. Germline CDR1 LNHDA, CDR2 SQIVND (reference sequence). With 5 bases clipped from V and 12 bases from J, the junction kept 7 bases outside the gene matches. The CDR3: CASSGLAGEGQFF. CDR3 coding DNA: TGTGCCAGTAGTGGTCTAGCGGGGGAGGGGCAGTTCTTC.

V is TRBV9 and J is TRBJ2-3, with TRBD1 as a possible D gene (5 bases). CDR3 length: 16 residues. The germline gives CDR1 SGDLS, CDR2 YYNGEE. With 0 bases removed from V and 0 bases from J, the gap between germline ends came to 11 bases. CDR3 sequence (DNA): TGTGCCAGCAGCGTAGCAGGGTTAGGGAGCACAGATACGCAGTATTTT. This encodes CASSVAGLGSTDTQYF.